These 30 T cell receptor beta chains came from one sample sequenced in a study of blood T cell repertoires in COVID-19. Using immunoSEQ multiplex PCR, the repertoire was profiled, and TCRdb retains in-frame clones only, with some absent. The data show 25,000 to 30,000 clones, under 80% seen once. The sample was peripheral blood. The receptors shown here come from a man in his sixties or seventies with acute or convalescent COVID-19.

This chain connects TRBV11-1 to TRBJ1-3, with 7 nucleotides matching TRBD1. The J segment lost 0 bases and the V segment lost 4 bases, leaving 3 bases of the junction unmatched. The CDR3 is 15 residues long. The germline CDR1 and CDR2 sequences are SGHAT and FQDESV (reference sequence). The CDR3: CASSWGQHSGNTIYF. The DNA for the CDR3 is TGTGCCAGCAGCTGGGGACAGCACTCTGGAAACACCATATATTTT.

The chain employs TRBV4-1 and TRBJ2-7; the D gene is possibly TRBD1 (6 bases). Germline values: CDR1 MGHRA, CDR2 YSYEKL. CDR3 length equals 16 residues. V lost 2 bases and J lost 6, with 20 bases in between. The CDR3 spells CASSQSVPGQGIEQYF. In DNA, the CDR3 is TGCGCCAGCAGCCAATCTGTACCGGGACAAGGGATCGAGCAGTACTTC.

With regard to this clone: This sample also contains other DNA sequences that code for the same CDR3. V gene TRBV5-4 combines with J gene TRBJ2-6; tentatively, D is TRBD2 (6 bases). The CDR3 is 15 residues long. The germline gives CDR1 SGHNT, CDR2 YYREEE (reference sequence). V was cut by 3 bases and J by 4 bases, with 11 bases left in between. In nucleotides, the CDR3 is TGTGCCAGCAGCTGGAGGGGTCCCGGGGCCAACGTCCTGACTTTC. Translating it yields CASSWRGPGANVLTF.

The genes are TRBV4-2 and TRBJ2-5; D remains ambiguous. Trimming cost V 1 base and J 4 bases, with 10 bases left between them. The CDR3 length is 14 residues. The germline V gene encodes CDR1 LGHNA and CDR2 YNFKEQ. The CDR3 protein is CASSQVGPRETQYF. DNA for the CDR3: TGTGCCAGCAGCCAAGTTGGGCCCCGAGAGACCCAGTACTTC.

The chain recombines TRBV9 with TRBJ2-5; TRBD2 matches at 8 bases. J was trimmed by 3 bases and V by 2 bases; bases with no gene match: 3. Germline V lookup: CDR1 SGDLS, CDR2 YYNGEE. This CDR3 has 14 residues. CDR3 loop: CASSVGAGEETQYF. For the CDR3, the DNA is TGTGCCAGCAGCGTCGGAGCGGGAGAAGAGACCCAGTACTTC.

The V gene is TRBV3-1 (or the pseudogene TRBV3-2), the J gene TRBJ1-1; no definite D call. The CDR3 totals 12 residues. Trimming shortened V by 4 bases and J by 5 bases, and 8 bases separated the two germline ends. Germline-derived CDR1 and CDR2 are LGHDT and YNNKEL (reference sequence). CDR3 bases: TGTGCCAGCAGCCGCTCGGGGACTGAAGCTTTCTTT. It codes for CASSRSGTEAFF.

The DNA for the CDR3 is TGTGCCAGCAGCGTGAGGCAGGGCCCCTACGAGCAGTACTTC. It is translated as CASSVRQGPYEQYF. The V call is TRBV27, the J call TRBJ2-7, with TRBD1 as a possible D gene (5 bases). V was trimmed by 6 bases and J by 2 bases, leaving 14 bases between them. The CDR3 totals 14 residues. Per the germline V gene, CDR1 is MNHEY and CDR2 is SMNVEV (reference sequence).

The V call is TRBV7-8, the J call TRBJ1-1; D not certain. CDR1 and CDR2 from the germline V gene are SGHVS and FQNEAQ. CDR3 length: 15 residues. With 5 bases removed from V and 1 base from J, the gap between germline ends came to 14 bases. Written as DNA, the CDR3 is TGTGCCAGCAGCACGAGACCACGGGGGAACACTGAAGCTTTCTTT. The encoded protein is CASSTRPRGNTEAFF.

CDR3 sequence reads: CASSQTKRDSVGETQYF. The CDR3 nucleotides read TGTGCCAGCAGCCAGACCAAAAGGGACAGTGTGGGGGAGACCCAGTACTTC. This chain links TRBV11-2 with TRBJ2-5; the match to TRBD1 covers 7 bases. The CDR3 consists of 17 residues. The germline V gene encodes CDR1 SGHAT and CDR2 FQNNGV. V gave up 5 bases and J gave up 5 bases; unmatched junction bases: 17.

This clone came up a few times. This chain uses TRBV28 with TRBJ1-2, with unresolved D. This CDR3 region has 12 residues. Germline V gene sequence: CDR1 MDHEN, CDR2 SYDVKM. Between the trimmed V and J ends, which lost 4 bases and 5 bases, there was a span of 8 bases. The DNA for the CDR3 is TGTGCCAGCAGTTCTTCCCCTTATGGCTACACCTTC. Protein: CASSSSPYGYTF.

This rearrangement joins TRBV2 to TRBJ1-1; 7 bases agree with TRBD1. The germline V gene has CDR1 SNHLY and CDR2 FYNNEI. V was clipped by 3 bases and J by 3 bases; unmatched bases: 1. The CDR3 spans 13 residues. The CDR3 region is CASSDQGDTEAFF. The CDR3 DNA reads as TGTGCCAGCAGTGATCAGGGGGACACTGAAGCTTTCTTT.

This chain connects TRBV6-2 or TRBV6-3 to TRBJ1-2, with D possibly TRBD1 on 6 matching bases. From germline, CDR1 is MNHEY and CDR2 SVGEGT. Between the trimmed V and J ends, which lost 5 bases and 2 bases, there was a span of 9 bases. This CDR3 is built from 13 residues. CDR3 sequence: CASSRTGNYGYTF. The CDR3 coding sequence is TGTGCCAGCAGTCGCACAGGGAACTATGGCTACACCTTC.

The chain carries TRBV7-2 and TRBJ1-6, with 12 positions matching TRBD1. This CDR3 is 15 amino acids long. Germline V gives CDR1 SGHTA, CDR2 FQGNSA. V was clipped by 4 bases and J by 11 bases; unmatched bases: 6. CDR3 residues: CASSSGQGAWAPLHF. CDR3 coding DNA: TGTGCCAGCAGCTCGGGACAGGGGGCATGGGCACCCCTCCACTTT.

This rearrangement joins TRBV7-9 to TRBJ2-2; 8 bases line up with TRBD1. The V and J ends lost 11 bases and 7 bases, in that order; junction bases with no gene match: 3. Germline values: CDR1 SEHNR, CDR2 FQNEAQ (reference sequence). The CDR3 covers 11 residues. CDR3 DNA sequence: TGTGCCGGACAGGGAATCGGGGAGCTGTTTTTT. Its translation is CAGQGIGELFF. Based on the CDR3 plus reference TRBV7-9 and TRBJ2-2, the full variable domain is DTGVSQNPRHKITKRGQNVTFRCDPISEHNRLYWYRQTLGQGPEFLTYFQNEAQLEKSRLLSDRFSAERPKGSFSTLEIQRTEQGDSAMYLCAGQGIGELFFGEGSRLTVL.

CDR3 region: CASSLVGQGMDEQYF. The CDR3 DNA follows: TGCGCCAGCAGCTTGGTAGGGCAGGGTATGGACGAGCAGTACTTC. The gene calls are TRBV5-1 and TRBJ2-7; TRBD1 might be the D (5 bases). The V gene's germline CDR1 is SGHRS and CDR2 YFSETQ. Between the trimmed V and J ends, which lost 0 bases and 5 bases, there was a span of 15 bases. This CDR3 is 15 amino acids long. The variable domain in full, completed from reference TRBV5-1 and TRBJ2-7, reads KAGVTQTPRYLIKTRGQQVTLSCSPISGHRSVSWYQQTPGQGLQFLFEYFSETQRNKGNFPGRFSGRQFSNSRSEMNVSTLELGDSALYLCASSLVGQGMDEQYFGPGTRLTVT.

This chain joins TRBV6-2 or TRBV6-3 and TRBJ1-5; possible D gene TRBD1, 5 bases. Germline V gene data show CDR1 as MNHEY and CDR2 as SVGEGT. Trimming removed 5 bases at V and 6 bases at J, with 17 bases between. This CDR3 region has 15 residues. The CDR3 is CASSRASAGPQPQHF. CDR3 in DNA: TGTGCCAGCAGTCGGGCATCGGCGGGACCTCAGCCCCAGCATTTT.

This clone was recorded at least ten times. This chain joins TRBV5-6 and TRBJ2-7, with D perhaps matching TRBD2 (6 bases). The germline V gene encodes CDR1 SGHDT and CDR2 YYEEEE. CDR3 length: 14 residues. Trimming took off 1 base at V and 4 bases at J, with 12 bases between the two ends. The CDR3 bases are TGTGCCAGCAGCTTGCGGGGGAGTTTTTACGAGCAGTACTTC. Translated, it gives CASSLRGSFYEQYF. The variable domain in full, completed from reference TRBV5-6 and TRBJ2-7, reads DAGVTQSPTHLIKTRGQQVTLRCSPKSGHDTVSWYQQALGQGPQFIFQYYEEEERQRGNFPDRFSGHQFPNYSSELNVNALLLGDSALYLCASSLRGSFYEQYFGPGTRLTVT.

The chain employs TRBV5-4 and TRBJ1-1; D unresolved. Germline CDR1 reads SGHNT; CDR2 reads YYREEE (reference sequence). CDR3 size: 17 residues. The V end lost 0 bases, the J end lost 0 bases, and 15 bases lay between the germline ends. CDR3 nucleotides: TGTGCCAGCAGCTTGGCGGCCAGTAGCAACATGAACACTGAAGCTTTCTTT. This encodes CASSLAASSNMNTEAFF.

The table lists this clone with a few counts. The CDR3 spells CAISESKGYYEQYF. The CDR3 bases are TGTGCCATCAGTGAGTCGAAGGGGTACTACGAGCAGTACTTC. The chain couples TRBV10-3 to TRBJ2-7; D possibly corresponds to TRBD1 (5 bases). Trimming stripped 0 bases from V and 3 bases from J, with 9 bases between. The CDR3 covers 14 residues. CDR1 and CDR2 from the germline V gene are ENHRY and SYGVKD.

This chain links TRBV28 with TRBJ1-2, with D tentatively TRBD1 (6 bases). Trimming left V 4 bases short and J 6 bases short, with 12 bases between. This CDR3 has 13 residues. Germline CDR1 MDHEN, CDR2 SYDVKM. The CDR3 region has the DNA TGTGCCAGCAGTTCCAGGGGCTGGAATGGCTACACCTTC. Translated, it gives CASSSRGWNGYTF.

This clone came up a few times. This chain joins TRBV27 and TRBJ2-7, with 8 bases matching TRBD2. Germline CDR1 is MNHEY and CDR2 is SMNVEV (reference sequence). This CDR3 contains 15 residues. The V segment lost 2 bases and the J segment 4 bases; nucleotides outside the gene matches: 7. The CDR3: CASSLRGGVGYEQYF. The CDR3 DNA follows: TGTGCCAGCAGTTTACGGGGGGGAGTGGGGTACGAGCAGTACTTC.

The chain joins TRBV19 to TRBJ2-5, with 13 positions matching TRBD2. The length of the CDR3 is 16 residues. CDR1 and CDR2 from the germline V gene are LNHDA and SQIVND (reference sequence). With 4 bases clipped from V and 4 bases from J, the junction kept 6 bases outside the gene matches. CDR3 DNA sequence: TGTGCCAGTAGTACCACAGGGACTAGCGGGACAGAGACCCAGTACTTC. Residues: CASSTTGTSGTETQYF.

The V and J genes are TRBV28 and TRBJ2-5; 10 bases are shared with TRBD2. The germline gives CDR1 MDHEN, CDR2 SYDVKM. The CDR3 contains 16 residues. Trimming at V came to 5 bases and at J to 4 bases, leaving 10 bases not matched to a gene. The CDR3 DNA is TGTGCCAGCAGTCCGAGCGGGAGGGCCGCTTCAGAGACCCAGTACTTC. It encodes CASSPSGRAASETQYF.

This clone showed up just once. V usage is TRBV11-2 and J usage is TRBJ2-5; possible D gene TRBD2, 7 bases. Germline CDR1 reads SGHAT; CDR2 reads FQNNGV. The V end lost 5 bases, the J end lost 4 bases, and 17 bases lay between the germline ends. The CDR3 runs to 15 residues. CDR3 sequence (DNA): TGTGCCAGCAGCCCTCAGCCAGGGGAGGGAGAGACCCAGTACTTC. Its translation: CASSPQPGEGETQYF.

The genes are TRBV6-2 or TRBV6-3 and TRBJ2-7; D possibly corresponds to TRBD1 (5 bases). V was shortened by 0 bases and J by 7 bases, with 13 bases between the two germline ends. CDR1 is MNHEY, CDR2 SVGEGT, per germline. The length of the CDR3 is 14 residues. In DNA, the CDR3 is TGTGCCAGCAGTTACTCTGGCAGGGCTAGGGAGCAGTACTTC. Its translation is CASSYSGRAREQYF.

V and J are TRBV5-1 and TRBJ1-6; 7 nucleotides agree with TRBD1. The CDR3 runs 14 residues. The J segment lost 7 bases and the V segment lost 7 bases, leaving 8 bases of the junction unmatched. Per germline, CDR1 SGHRS and CDR2 YFSETQ. In DNA, the CDR3 is TGCGCCAGCGGAGAGGGGACAGAAAATTCACCCCTCCACTTT. Translation: CASGEGTENSPLHF.

The chain employs TRBV28 and TRBJ1-3; a weak D match, TRBD1 (5 bases). The CDR3 sequence is 15 residues long. Looked up from germline, CDR1 is MDHEN and CDR2 is SYDVKM. The V end lost 4 bases, the J end lost 3 bases, and 13 bases lay between the germline ends. The CDR3 DNA reads as TGTGCCAGCAGTTCCCTCCAGGGTGGTGGAAACACCATATATTTT. It encodes CASSSLQGGGNTIYF.

The chain is built from TRBV4-3 and TRBJ2-1, with 11 bases that match TRBD2. CDR3 length: 17 amino acids. The germline V gene has CDR1 LGHNA and CDR2 YSLEER. Germline trimming cut 0 bases from V and 0 bases from J; bases unmatched to any gene: 1. The CDR3, as DNA: TGCGCCAGCAGCCAAGAGCTAGCGGGGGGCTCCTACAATGAGCAGTTCTTC. Translated, it gives CASSQELAGGSYNEQFF.

This clone was seen just once. The chain joins TRBV4-1 to TRBJ2-3; TRBD2 matches at 12 bases. CDR1 and CDR2 (germline): MGHRA, YSYEKL. The CDR3 sequence is 17 residues long. V shed 6 bases, J shed 2 bases, and the junction held 9 bases outside the gene matches. The CDR3 spells CASSRNGLAGNTDTQYF. The DNA of the CDR3 is TGCGCCAGCAGTCGGAACGGACTAGCGGGAAACACAGATACGCAGTATTTT.

V usage is TRBV3-1 (or the pseudogene TRBV3-2) and J usage is TRBJ1-1, with 9 bases lining up with TRBD1. The CDR3 runs to 13 residues. The germline V gene encodes CDR1 LGHDT and CDR2 YNNKEL (reference sequence). Trimming cost V 4 bases and J 10 bases; bases outside gene matches: 7. The chain's CDR3 is CASSLSGQGRAFF. The CDR3 DNA reads TGTGCCAGCAGCCTCTCTGGACAGGGGAGAGCTTTCTTT.